Following are 12 T cell receptor beta chains from one sample sequenced in a study of T cell responses to AZD1222 COVID-19 vaccine. Method: immunoSEQ multiplex PCR; TCRdb's copy keeps in-frame clones and lacks some. The sample shows approximately 150,000 clones, about 93% of them seen only once. The sample was peripheral blood, taken on day 0 of AZD1222 vaccination. Receptor source: an adult in good health.

CDR3 protein: CASRPTGSTEAFF. The CDR3 bases are TGTGCCAGCAGACCAACAGGTTCCACTGAAGCTTTCTTT. The rearrangement links TRBV6-5 to TRBJ1-1; maybe TRBD1 (5 bases). V lost 6 bases, J lost 4 bases, and 12 bases lay in between. This CDR3 is 13 amino acids long. Germline CDR1 MNHEY, CDR2 SVGAGI.

The V call is TRBV4-1, the J call TRBJ2-7, with D perhaps matching TRBD2 (5 bases). Deletions cut 4 bases from V and 0 bases from J, with 13 bases between. The CDR3 is made up of 15 amino acids. Germline V lookup: CDR1 MGHRA, CDR2 YSYEKL. This CDR3 is CASSLALPSSYEQYF. The CDR3 bases are TGCGCCAGCAGCCTAGCGTTACCTAGCTCCTACGAGCAGTACTTC.

In this sample, this clone turned up once. The CDR3 DNA follows: TGTGCCAGCAGCTTAGCGCGGGGTGTCTACGAGCAGTACTTC. This gives the protein CASSLARGVYEQYF. This sequence joins TRBV7-2 and TRBJ2-7, with a possible D match to TRBD2 (6 bases). The V gene lost 0 bases and the J gene lost 3 bases, with 9 bases spanning the gap. The CDR3 totals 14 residues. CDR1 is SGHTA and CDR2 is FQGNSA in the germline V gene. Using reference TRBV7-2 and TRBJ2-7 for the parts outside the CDR3, the full variable domain is GAGVSQSPSNKVTEKGKDVELRCDPISGHTALYWYRQSLGQGLEFLIYFQGNSAPDKSGLPSDRFSAERTGGSVSTLTIQRTQQEDSAVYLCASSLARGVYEQYFGPGTRLTVT.

V usage is TRBV5-6 and J usage is TRBJ1-4, with 9 bases lining up with TRBD1. J gave up 5 bases and V 6 bases, and 5 bases lay outside the gene matches. There are 14 residues in the CDR3. Germline V gene data show CDR1 as SGHDT and CDR2 as YYEEEE. CDR3 sequence reads: CASTGTGRNEKLFF. The DNA of the CDR3 is TGTGCCAGCACCGGGACAGGGAGGAATGAAAAACTGTTTTTT.

The chain employs TRBV3-1 (or the pseudogene TRBV3-2) and TRBJ1-3; D remains unclear. V was shortened by 2 bases and J by 5 bases, with 10 bases between the two germline ends. The germline CDR1 and CDR2 sequences are LGHDT and YNNKEL (reference sequence). The CDR3 runs to 14 residues. The CDR3 loop is CASSQPRVRNTIYF. DNA of the CDR3: TGTGCCAGCAGCCAACCAAGGGTGAGAAACACCATATATTTT.

The V and J genes are TRBV12-5 and TRBJ1-2; 7 nucleotides line up with TRBD1. V gave up 6 bases and J gave up 8 bases; unmatched junction bases: 9. CDR3 length: 13 residues. In germline, CDR1 is LGHNT, CDR2 FRNRAP. For the CDR3, the DNA is TGTGCTAGTGGCTTCGACAGGGTAAACGGCTACACCTTC. It translates to CASGFDRVNGYTF.

The rearrangement links TRBV3-1 (or the pseudogene TRBV3-2) to TRBJ1-1; no firm D call. Trimming removed 6 bases at V and 0 bases at J, with 8 bases between. Germline V CDR1 and CDR2: LGHDT, YNNKEL (reference sequence). The length of the CDR3 is 13 residues. The CDR3 DNA sequence: TGTGCCAGCAGTCCCGGGGTGAACACTGAAGCTTTCTTT. This sequence encodes CASSPGVNTEAFF.

The chain uses TRBV5-4 and TRBJ1-2; no firm D call. The CDR3 has 15 amino acids. V dropped 2 bases and J dropped 4 bases, with 15 bases sitting between them. Germline V gene data show CDR1 as SGHNT and CDR2 as YYREEE (reference sequence). This CDR3 reads CASSFGSREVYGYTF. The CDR3, as DNA: TGTGCCAGCAGCTTTGGAAGTCGGGAAGTCTATGGCTACACCTTC.

V is TRBV5-1 and J is TRBJ2-5, with a possible D match to TRBD2 (5 bases). The CDR3 spans 17 residues. V lost 0 bases to trimming and J lost 4 bases, with 19 bases between them. Germline CDR1 SGHRS, CDR2 YFSETQ. CDR3 region: CASSLGLRGSVGETQYF. The DNA of the CDR3 is TGCGCCAGCAGCTTGGGTCTTAGAGGGAGCGTGGGAGAGACCCAGTACTTC.

V is TRBV5-1 and J is TRBJ2-5; the D is unclear. CDR3 length: 13 residues. The ends were cut back, 1 base at V and 4 bases at J, with 8 bases in the middle. CDR1 SGHRS and CDR2 YFSETQ come from the germline V gene. This chain's CDR3 is CASSLRLRETQYF. The CDR3 coding sequence is TGCGCCAGCAGCTTGAGGCTTCGAGAGACCCAGTACTTC.

This clone was detected once. V and J are TRBV4-1 and TRBJ2-3; D tentatively reads TRBD1 or TRBD2 (5 bases each). The CDR3 is 16 residues long. The V gene lost 1 base and the J gene lost 5 bases, with 16 bases spanning the gap. The germline gives CDR1 MGHRA, CDR2 YSYEKL. In DNA form, the CDR3 reads TGCGCCAGCAGCCAAGTGGGCAGGGAGAGGGTAGATACGCAGTATTTT. It codes for CASSQVGRERVDTQYF.

This rearrangement joins TRBV7-8 to TRBJ1-3; D gene uncertain. The CDR3 loop spans 13 amino acids. Germline V gene data show CDR1 as SGHVS and CDR2 as FQNEAQ. V lost 1 base and J lost 4, with 5 bases in between. CDR3 protein: CASSLGEGNTIYF. CDR3 sequence (DNA): TGTGCCAGCAGCTTAGGAGAAGGAAACACCATATATTTT.